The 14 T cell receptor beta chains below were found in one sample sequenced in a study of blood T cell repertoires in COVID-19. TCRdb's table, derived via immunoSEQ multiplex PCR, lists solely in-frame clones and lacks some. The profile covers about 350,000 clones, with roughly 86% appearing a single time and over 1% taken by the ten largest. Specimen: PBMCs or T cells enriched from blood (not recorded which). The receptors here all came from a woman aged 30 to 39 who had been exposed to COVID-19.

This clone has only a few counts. In DNA form, the CDR3 reads TGTGCCAGCAGCCCCGGGTCCGAAAAACTGTTTTTT. This codes for CASSPGSEKLFF. This chain links TRBV3-1 (or the pseudogene TRBV3-2) with TRBJ1-4, with D unclear. This CDR3 contains 12 residues. Germline assignment: CDR1 LGHDT and CDR2 YNNKEL (reference sequence). Between the trimmed V and J ends, which lost 4 bases and 8 bases, there was a span of 8 bases.

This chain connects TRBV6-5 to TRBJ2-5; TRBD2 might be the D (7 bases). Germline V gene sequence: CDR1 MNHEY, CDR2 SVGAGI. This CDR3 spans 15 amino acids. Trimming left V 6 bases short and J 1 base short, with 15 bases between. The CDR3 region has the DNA TGTGCCAGCAGACCCGACGCGGGGGCCCAAGAGACCCAGTACTTC. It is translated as CASRPDAGAQETQYF.

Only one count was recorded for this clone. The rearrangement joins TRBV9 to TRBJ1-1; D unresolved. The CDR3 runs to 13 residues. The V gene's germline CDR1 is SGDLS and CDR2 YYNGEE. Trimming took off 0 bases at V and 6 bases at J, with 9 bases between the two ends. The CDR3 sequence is CASSVEAGSEAFF. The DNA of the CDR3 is TGTGCCAGCAGCGTAGAGGCGGGTTCTGAAGCTTTCTTT. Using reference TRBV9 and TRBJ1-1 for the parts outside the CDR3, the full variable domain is DSGVTQTPKHLITATGQRVTLRCSPRSGDLSVYWYQQSLDQGLQFLIQYYNGEERAKGNILERFSAQQFPDLHSELNLSSLELGDSALYFCASSVEAGSEAFFGQGTRLTVV.

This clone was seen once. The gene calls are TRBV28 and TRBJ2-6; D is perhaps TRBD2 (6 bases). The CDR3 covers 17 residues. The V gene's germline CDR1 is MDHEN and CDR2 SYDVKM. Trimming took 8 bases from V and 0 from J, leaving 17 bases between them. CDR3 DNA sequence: TGTGCCAGCGAAGGTGGGGGGACGAGCTCTGGGGCCAACGTCCTGACTTTC. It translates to CASEGGGTSSGANVLTF.

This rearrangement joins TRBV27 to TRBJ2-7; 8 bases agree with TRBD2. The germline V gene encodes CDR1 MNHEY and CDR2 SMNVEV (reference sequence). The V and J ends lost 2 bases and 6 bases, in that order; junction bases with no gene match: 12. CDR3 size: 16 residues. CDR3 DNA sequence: TGTGCCAGCAGTTTAAGCCTAGCGGGCAGCCCTTCCGAGCAGTACTTC. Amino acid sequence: CASSLSLAGSPSEQYF.

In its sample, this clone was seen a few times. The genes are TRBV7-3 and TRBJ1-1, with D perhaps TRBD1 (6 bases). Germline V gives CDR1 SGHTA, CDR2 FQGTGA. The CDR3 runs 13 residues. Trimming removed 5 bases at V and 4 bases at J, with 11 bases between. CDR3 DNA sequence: TGTGCCAGCAGCAATCAGGGGTCCACTGAAGCTTTCTTT. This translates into CASSNQGSTEAFF.

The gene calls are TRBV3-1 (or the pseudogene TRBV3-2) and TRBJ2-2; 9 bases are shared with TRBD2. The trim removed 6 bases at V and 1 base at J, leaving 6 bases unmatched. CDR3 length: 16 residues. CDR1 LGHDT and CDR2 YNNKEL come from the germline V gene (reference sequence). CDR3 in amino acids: CASRPTSGRNTGELFF. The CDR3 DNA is TGTGCCAGCAGGCCGACTAGCGGAAGGAACACCGGGGAGCTGTTTTTT.

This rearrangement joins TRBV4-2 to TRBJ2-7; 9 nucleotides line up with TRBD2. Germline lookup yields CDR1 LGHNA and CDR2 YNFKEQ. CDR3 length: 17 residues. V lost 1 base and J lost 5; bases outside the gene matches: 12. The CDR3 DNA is TGTGCCAGCAGCCAAGGAGGTAGGCGAACTAGCGGGCACGAGCAGTACTTC. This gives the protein CASSQGGRRTSGHEQYF.

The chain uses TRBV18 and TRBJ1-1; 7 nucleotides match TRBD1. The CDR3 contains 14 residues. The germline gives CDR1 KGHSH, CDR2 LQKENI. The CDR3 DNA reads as TGTGTCGCTAAGACAGGGTCGGCGCACACTGAAGCTTTCTTT. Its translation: CVAKTGSAHTEAFF.

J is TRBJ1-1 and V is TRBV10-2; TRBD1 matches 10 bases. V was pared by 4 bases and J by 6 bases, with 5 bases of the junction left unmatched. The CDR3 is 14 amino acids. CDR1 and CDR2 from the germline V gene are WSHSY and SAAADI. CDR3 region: CASSGGQGIAEAFF. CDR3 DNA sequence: TGCGCCAGCAGTGGGGGACAGGGGATCGCTGAAGCTTTCTTT.

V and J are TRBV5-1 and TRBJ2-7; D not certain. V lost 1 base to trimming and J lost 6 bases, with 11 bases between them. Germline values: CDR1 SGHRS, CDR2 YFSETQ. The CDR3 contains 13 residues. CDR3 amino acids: CASSLSLSGEQYF. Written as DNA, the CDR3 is TGCGCCAGCAGCTTGAGCCTAAGTGGCGAGCAGTACTTC.

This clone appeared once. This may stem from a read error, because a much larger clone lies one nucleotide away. CDR3 residues: CASSPQYGYTF. CDR3 sequence (DNA): TGTGCCAGCAGCCCGCAGTATGGCTACACCTTC. The chain combines TRBV28 with TRBJ1-2; no clear D. CDR1 MDHEN and CDR2 SYDVKM come from the germline V gene. Trimming left V 6 bases short and J 5 bases short, with 7 bases between. This CDR3 spans 11 amino acids.

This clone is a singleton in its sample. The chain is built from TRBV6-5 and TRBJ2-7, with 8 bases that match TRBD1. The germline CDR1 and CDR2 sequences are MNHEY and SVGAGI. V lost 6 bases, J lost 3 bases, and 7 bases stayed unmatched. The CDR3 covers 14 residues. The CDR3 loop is CASRDRDPLYEQYF. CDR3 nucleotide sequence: TGTGCCAGCAGGGACAGGGATCCCCTCTACGAGCAGTACTTC.

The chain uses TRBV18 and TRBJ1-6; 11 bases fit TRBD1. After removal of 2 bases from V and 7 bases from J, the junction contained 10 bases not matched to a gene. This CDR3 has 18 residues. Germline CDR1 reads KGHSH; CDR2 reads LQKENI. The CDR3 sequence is CASSPMGQGGHPNSPLHF. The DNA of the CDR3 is TGTGCCAGCTCACCAATGGGACAGGGGGGACACCCAAATTCACCCCTCCACTTT.